The rows below give T cell receptor beta chains drawn from one sample of a study of T cells in Graves' hyperthyroidism and ophthalmopathy. TCRdb called the multiplex PCR reads again in MiXCR, with one record for every CDR3 protein. The sample records under 650,000 distinct CDR3 sequences, around 15% being singletons. The sample was blood. These receptors were collected from a woman under 40 with Graves' hyperthyroidism. Both conserved end residues are part of each CDR3. A D gene is named only where the DNA matches it firmly. Not every row has a clone size; where given, it reads once, few, many or a size class.

v_call: TRBV7-8; clone_size: many; j_call: TRBJ2-1; d_call: TRBD2; cdr3_aa: CASSSPLPGTSGNEQFF; cdr3_nt: TGTGCCAGCAGCTCCCCACTTCCCGGGACTAGCGGCAATGAGCAGTTCTTC
v_call: TRBV12-3/TRBV12-4; clone_size: -; j_call: TRBJ1-1; d_call: TRBD1; cdr3_aa: CASSLFAGQEAFF; cdr3_nt: TGTGCCAGCAGTTTATTTGCGGGACAGGAAGCTTTCTTT
v_call: TRBV19; clone_size: -; j_call: TRBJ1-2; d_call: -; cdr3_aa: CTREHGYTF; cdr3_nt: TGTACCAGAGAGCATGGCTACACCTTC
v_call: TRBV6-2/TRBV6-3; clone_size: few; j_call: TRBJ2-7; d_call: -; cdr3_aa: CASSYLRAGGGYEQYF; cdr3_nt: TGTGCCAGCAGTTACCTCCGGGCAGGGGGAGGCTACGAGCAGTACTTC
v_call: TRBV7-9; clone_size: -; j_call: TRBJ2-3; d_call: -; cdr3_aa: CAKAGTSSATDTQYF; cdr3_nt: TGTGCCAAAGCCGGGACATCCTCGGCCACAGATACGCAGTATTTT
v_call: TRBV11-2; clone_size: many; j_call: TRBJ2-7; d_call: -; cdr3_aa: CASSRSRGLGEQYF; cdr3_nt: TGTGCCAGCAGCCGTTCACGCGGGCTCGGCGAGCAGTACTTC
v_call: TRBV28; clone_size: few; j_call: TRBJ1-6; d_call: -; cdr3_aa: CASSRTRVGASPLHF; cdr3_nt: TGTGCCAGCAGCCGAACCAGGGTAGGGGCGTCACCCCTCCACTTT
v_call: TRBV5-1; clone_size: many; j_call: TRBJ1-4; d_call: -; cdr3_aa: CASSLQGDNEKLFF; cdr3_nt: TGCGCCAGCAGCTTGCAAGGGGATAATGAAAAACTGTTTTTT
v_call: TRBV6-1; clone_size: -; j_call: TRBJ1-3; d_call: -; cdr3_aa: CASSESIADSGNTIYF; cdr3_nt: TGTGCCAGCAGTGAATCGATCGCTGACTCTGGAAACACCATATATTTT
v_call: TRBV7-2; clone_size: many; j_call: TRBJ2-7; d_call: -; cdr3_aa: CASSNPGTAYEQYF; cdr3_nt: TGTGCCAGCAGCAATCCCGGGACTGCCTACGAGCAGTACTTC
v_call: TRBV12-3/TRBV12-4; clone_size: many; j_call: TRBJ2-7; d_call: TRBD2; cdr3_aa: CASSGLVYGEQYF; cdr3_nt: TGTGCCAGCAGTGGACTAGTGTACGGGGAGCAGTACTTC
v_call: TRBV7-9; clone_size: once; j_call: TRBJ1-4; d_call: -; cdr3_aa: CASSLAGTKEKLFF; cdr3_nt: TGTGCCAGCAGCTTGGCAGGGACTAAAGAAAAACTGTTTTTT
v_call: TRBV20-1; clone_size: -; j_call: TRBJ1-6; d_call: -; cdr3_aa: CSAGQMGLNNSPLHF; cdr3_nt: TGCAGTGCTGGCCAGATGGGACTGAATAATTCACCCCTCCACTTT
v_call: TRBV28; clone_size: many; j_call: TRBJ2-2; d_call: -; cdr3_aa: CASSLTPGHSNTGELFF; cdr3_nt: TGTGCCAGCAGTCTGACTCCGGGACATTCGAACACCGGGGAGCTGTTTTTT
v_call: TRBV9; clone_size: -; j_call: TRBJ2-1; d_call: TRBD2; cdr3_aa: CASSVAGTSLYNEQFF; cdr3_nt: TGTGCCAGCAGCGTAGCCGGGACTAGCCTCTACAATGAGCAGTTCTTC
v_call: TRBV18; clone_size: many; j_call: TRBJ2-3; d_call: -; cdr3_aa: CASSPLQSTDTQYF; cdr3_nt: TGTGCCAGCTCACCACTACAGAGCACAGATACGCAGTATTTT
v_call: TRBV30; clone_size: many; j_call: TRBJ1-1; d_call: -; cdr3_aa: CAWSRMNTEAFF; cdr3_nt: TGTGCCTGGAGCCGGATGAACACTGAAGCTTTCTTT
v_call: TRBV30; clone_size: -; j_call: TRBJ2-7; d_call: TRBD1; cdr3_aa: CAWSGDRPYEQYF; cdr3_nt: TGTGCCTGGAGTGGGGACAGACCCTACGAGCAGTACTTC
v_call: TRBV9; clone_size: -; j_call: TRBJ2-2; d_call: TRBD2; cdr3_aa: CASSVTSGITGELFF; cdr3_nt: TGTGCCAGCAGCGTGACTAGCGGGATAACCGGGGAGCTGTTTTTT
v_call: TRBV7-2; clone_size: many; j_call: TRBJ2-1; d_call: TRBD1; cdr3_aa: CASSFRQGGVGDEQFF; cdr3_nt: TGTGCCAGCAGCTTCCGACAGGGCGGTGTTGGCGATGAGCAGTTCTTC
v_call: TRBV2; clone_size: -; j_call: TRBJ1-5; d_call: -; cdr3_aa: CASSGPGSQPQHF; cdr3_nt: TGTGCCAGCAGTGGCCCAGGGAGTCAGCCCCAGCATTTT
v_call: TRBV7-3; clone_size: -; j_call: TRBJ2-6; d_call: -; cdr3_aa: CASAWGGANVLTF; cdr3_nt: TGTGCCAGCGCCTGGGGGGGGGCCAACGTCCTGACTTTC
v_call: TRBV2; clone_size: many; j_call: TRBJ2-1; d_call: -; cdr3_aa: CASRSLAGYNEQFF; cdr3_nt: TGTGCCAGCAGGAGCCTGGCCGGCTACAATGAGCAGTTCTTC
v_call: TRBV20-1; clone_size: once; j_call: TRBJ2-2; d_call: TRBD2; cdr3_aa: CSNPLCGRAQTGELFF; cdr3_nt: TGCAGTAACCCCTTATGCGGGAGGGCCCAAACCGGGGAGCTGTTTTTT
v_call: TRBV6-1; clone_size: many; j_call: TRBJ1-1; d_call: -; cdr3_aa: CASSYGGEGTEAFF; cdr3_nt: TGTGCCAGCAGTTACGGGGGAGAGGGTACTGAAGCTTTCTTT
v_call: TRBV11-2; clone_size: many; j_call: TRBJ2-5; d_call: TRBD2; cdr3_aa: CASSSPSGILLETQYF; cdr3_nt: TGTGCCAGCAGCTCCCCTAGCGGGATTTTATTAGAGACCCAGTACTTC
v_call: TRBV20-1; clone_size: few; j_call: TRBJ2-3; d_call: TRBD1; cdr3_aa: CSAFDRGRGDTQYF; cdr3_nt: TGCAGTGCTTTTGACAGGGGGCGGGGAGATACGCAGTATTTT
v_call: TRBV28; clone_size: many; j_call: TRBJ2-1; d_call: TRBD2; cdr3_aa: CASSLVGSGGSSYNEQFF; cdr3_nt: TGTGCCAGCAGTTTGGTAGGTAGCGGGGGGAGCTCCTACAATGAGCAGTTCTTC
v_call: TRBV20-1; clone_size: few; j_call: TRBJ2-7; d_call: -; cdr3_aa: CSATDVNSYEQYF; cdr3_nt: TGCAGTGCTACGGATGTGAACTCCTACGAGCAGTACTTC
v_call: TRBV7-9; clone_size: many; j_call: TRBJ2-1; d_call: TRBD1; cdr3_aa: CASNGGTGFYNEQFF; cdr3_nt: TGTGCCAGCAACGGCGGGACAGGGTTCTACAATGAGCAGTTCTTC
v_call: TRBV2; clone_size: few; j_call: TRBJ1-6; d_call: TRBD1; cdr3_aa: CASSRTGRSPLHF; cdr3_nt: TGTGCCAGCAGCAGGACAGGGAGGTCACCCCTCCACTTT
v_call: TRBV29-1; clone_size: -; j_call: TRBJ2-1; d_call: -; cdr3_aa: CSVEDQRRGNEQFF; cdr3_nt: TGCAGCGTTGAGGACCAGCGGAGGGGCAATGAGCAGTTCTTC
v_call: TRBV6-1; clone_size: -; j_call: TRBJ1-1; d_call: -; cdr3_aa: CASSKGVKNTEAFF; cdr3_nt: TGTGCCAGCAGTAAGGGGGTGAAGAACACTGAAGCTTTCTTT
v_call: TRBV11-3; clone_size: many; j_call: TRBJ2-1; d_call: TRBD2; cdr3_aa: CASSLEFFGGGYNEQFF; cdr3_nt: TGTGCCAGCAGCTTAGAGTTCTTTGGCGGGGGGTACAATGAGCAGTTCTTC
v_call: TRBV4-1; clone_size: -; j_call: TRBJ2-1; d_call: -; cdr3_aa: CASSQAGPTSNEQFF; cdr3_nt: TGCGCCAGCAGCCAAGCGGGACCAACCAGCAATGAGCAGTTCTTC
v_call: TRBV27; clone_size: -; j_call: TRBJ1-4; d_call: -; cdr3_aa: CANPRRGNQVVGEKLFF; cdr3_nt: TGTGCCAACCCCCGGAGGGGGAATCAAGTGGTGGGCGAAAAACTGTTTTTT
v_call: TRBV20-1; clone_size: -; j_call: TRBJ1-3; d_call: -; cdr3_aa: CGARVRYTSGNTIYF; cdr3_nt: TGCGGTGCTAGAGTACGGTACACCTCTGGAAACACCATATATTTT
v_call: TRBV7-8; clone_size: many; j_call: TRBJ2-1; d_call: TRBD2; cdr3_aa: CASSRIAGGGGEQFF; cdr3_nt: TGTGCCAGCAGCCGAATAGCGGGAGGGGGGGGTGAGCAGTTCTTC
v_call: TRBV28; clone_size: many; j_call: TRBJ1-2; d_call: -; cdr3_aa: CASSPLGPYGYTF; cdr3_nt: TGTGCCAGCAGTCCCCTGGGGCCCTATGGCTACACCTTC
v_call: TRBV5-1; clone_size: few; j_call: TRBJ2-7; d_call: -; cdr3_aa: CASSSQGYSYEQYF; cdr3_nt: TGCGCCAGCAGCTCTCAGGGGTACTCCTACGAGCAGTACTTC
v_call: TRBV10-3; clone_size: -; j_call: TRBJ2-3; d_call: -; cdr3_aa: CAIRSSSGDTDTQYF; cdr3_nt: TGTGCCATCAGATCCTCGTCGGGGGACACAGATACGCAGTATTTT
v_call: TRBV6-1; clone_size: few; j_call: TRBJ2-7; d_call: TRBD2; cdr3_aa: CASRSPGGEGHEQYF; cdr3_nt: TGTGCCAGCAGGTCGCCTGGGGGGGAGGGCCACGAGCAGTACTTC
v_call: TRBV27; clone_size: many; j_call: TRBJ1-5; d_call: -; cdr3_aa: CASSLSWSNQPQHF; cdr3_nt: TGTGCCAGCAGTTTATCGTGGAGCAATCAGCCCCAGCATTTT
v_call: TRBV10-2; clone_size: many; j_call: TRBJ2-7; d_call: -; cdr3_aa: CASSETGDVAPYEQYF; cdr3_nt: TGCGCCAGCAGTGAGACCGGGGACGTCGCGCCCTACGAGCAGTACTTC
v_call: TRBV12-3/TRBV12-4; clone_size: many; j_call: TRBJ1-4; d_call: TRBD1; cdr3_aa: CASSRQGAGLSEKLFF; cdr3_nt: TGTGCCAGCAGCAGACAGGGGGCAGGTTTGAGTGAAAAACTGTTTTTT
v_call: TRBV6-1; clone_size: few; j_call: TRBJ1-4; d_call: TRBD1; cdr3_aa: CASTRDRARNEKLFF; cdr3_nt: TGTGCCAGCACCCGGGACAGGGCCCGGAATGAAAAACTGTTTTTT
v_call: TRBV7-9; clone_size: few; j_call: TRBJ2-5; d_call: -; cdr3_aa: CASSTPGHRGRETQYF; cdr3_nt: TGTGCCAGCAGCACCCCTGGTCATAGGGGTAGGGAGACCCAGTACTTC
v_call: TRBV7-3; clone_size: many; j_call: TRBJ2-1; d_call: TRBD2; cdr3_aa: CASSQGLASNEQFF; cdr3_nt: TGTGCCAGCAGCCAAGGACTAGCGAGCAATGAGCAGTTCTTC
v_call: TRBV4-1; clone_size: once; j_call: TRBJ2-2; d_call: -; cdr3_aa: CASSARANTGELFF; cdr3_nt: TGCGCCAGCAGCGCGCGCGCGAACACCGGGGAGCTGTTTTTT
v_call: TRBV6-2/TRBV6-3; clone_size: -; j_call: TRBJ2-3; d_call: TRBD2; cdr3_aa: CASSWSRHGGSPTDTQYF; cdr3_nt: TGTGCCAGCAGTTGGTCTCGACATGGCGGGAGCCCCACAGATACGCAGTATTTT
v_call: TRBV3-1; clone_size: -; j_call: TRBJ1-1; d_call: -; cdr3_aa: CASSQGDEAFF; cdr3_nt: TGTGCCAGCAGCCAAGGCGACGAAGCTTTCTTT
v_call: TRBV5-1; clone_size: -; j_call: TRBJ2-7; d_call: TRBD1; cdr3_aa: CASSWSGTGGPQQYF; cdr3_nt: TGCGCCAGCAGCTGGTCCGGGACAGGGGGCCCCCAGCAGTACTTC
v_call: TRBV30; clone_size: many; j_call: TRBJ2-1; d_call: -; cdr3_aa: CAWSGSLRDNEQFF; cdr3_nt: TGTGCCTGGAGTGGGAGCTTAAGAGACAATGAGCAGTTCTTC
v_call: TRBV19; clone_size: -; j_call: TRBJ2-7; d_call: TRBD2; cdr3_aa: CASSKGLATREQYF; cdr3_nt: TGTGCCAGTAGTAAGGGACTAGCGACCCGGGAGCAGTACTTC
v_call: TRBV30; clone_size: -; j_call: TRBJ2-7; d_call: TRBD2; cdr3_aa: CAWSETSGKQYF; cdr3_nt: TGTGCCTGGAGTGAGACTAGCGGGAAGCAATACTTC